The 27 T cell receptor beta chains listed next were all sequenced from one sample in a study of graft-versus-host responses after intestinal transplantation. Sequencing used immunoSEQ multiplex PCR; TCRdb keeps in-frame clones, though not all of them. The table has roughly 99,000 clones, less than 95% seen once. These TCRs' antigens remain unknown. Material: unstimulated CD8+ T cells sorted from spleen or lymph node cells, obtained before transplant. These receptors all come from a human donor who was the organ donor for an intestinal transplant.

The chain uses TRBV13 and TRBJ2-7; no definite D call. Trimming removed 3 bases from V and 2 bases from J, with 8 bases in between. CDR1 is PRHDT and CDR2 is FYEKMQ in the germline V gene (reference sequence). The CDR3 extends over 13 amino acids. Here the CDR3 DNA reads TGTGCCAGCAGCTTGGCTGCAACCTACGAGCAGTACTTC. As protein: CASSLAATYEQYF.

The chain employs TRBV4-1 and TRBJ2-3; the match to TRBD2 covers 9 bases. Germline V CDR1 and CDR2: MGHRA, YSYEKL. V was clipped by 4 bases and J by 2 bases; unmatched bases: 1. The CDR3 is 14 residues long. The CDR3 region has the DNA TGCGCCAGCAGCCGGACTAGCGACACAGATACGCAGTATTTT. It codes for CASSRTSDTDTQYF.

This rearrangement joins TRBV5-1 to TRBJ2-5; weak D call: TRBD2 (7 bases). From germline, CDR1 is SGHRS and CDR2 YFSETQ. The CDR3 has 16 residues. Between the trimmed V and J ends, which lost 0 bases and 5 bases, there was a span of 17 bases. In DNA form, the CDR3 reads TGCGCCAGCAGCTTGGTTGTGGGGGCGCGGGAGGAGACCCAGTACTTC. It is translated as CASSLVVGAREETQYF.

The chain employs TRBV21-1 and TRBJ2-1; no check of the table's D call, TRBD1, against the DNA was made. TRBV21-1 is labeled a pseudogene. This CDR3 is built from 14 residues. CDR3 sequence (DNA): TGTGCCAGCAGCAAAGAAAAAGGGGCATATGAGCAGTTCTTC. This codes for CASSKEKGAYEQFF.

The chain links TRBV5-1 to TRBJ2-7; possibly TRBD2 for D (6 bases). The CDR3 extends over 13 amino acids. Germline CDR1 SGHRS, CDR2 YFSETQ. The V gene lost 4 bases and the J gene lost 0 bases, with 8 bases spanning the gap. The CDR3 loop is CASSGGFSYEQYF. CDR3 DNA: TGCGCCAGCAGCGGGGGGTTCTCCTACGAGCAGTACTTC.

This CDR3 reads CASSLFPGTSGRQYF. CDR3 in DNA: TGTGCCAGCAGCTTATTTCCGGGGACTAGCGGACGGCAGTATTTT. The chain joins TRBV7-2 to TRBJ2-3; 11 bases agree with TRBD2. After removal of 2 bases from V and 11 bases from J, the junction contained 9 bases not matched to a gene. The CDR3 sequence is 15 residues long. Per the germline V gene, CDR1 is SGHTA and CDR2 is FQGNSA.

The CDR3 DNA sequence: TGTGCCAGCAGCCTCCAGGATTACGAGCAGTACTTC. Residues: CASSLQDYEQYF. The genes are TRBV13 and TRBJ2-7; D remains ambiguous. The CDR3 runs to 12 residues. Germline loops: CDR1 PRHDT, CDR2 FYEKMQ (reference sequence). V was clipped by 5 bases and J by 4 bases, with 9 bases between them.

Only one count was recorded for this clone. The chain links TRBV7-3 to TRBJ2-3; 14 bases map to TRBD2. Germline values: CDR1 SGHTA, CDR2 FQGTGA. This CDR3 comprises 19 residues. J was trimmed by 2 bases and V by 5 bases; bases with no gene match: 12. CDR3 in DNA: TGTGCCAGCAGCCGCGGGACTAGCGGGAGAGGGGTCCTCACAGATACGCAGTATTTT. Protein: CASSRGTSGRGVLTDTQYF.

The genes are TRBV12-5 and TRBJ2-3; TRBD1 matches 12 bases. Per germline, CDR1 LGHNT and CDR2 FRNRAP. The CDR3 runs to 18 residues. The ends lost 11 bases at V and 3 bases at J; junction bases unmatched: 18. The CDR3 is CALAGTGGAGFSTDTQYF. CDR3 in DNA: TGTGCTCTCGCCGGGACAGGGGGCGCCGGGTTCTCTACAGATACGCAGTATTTT.

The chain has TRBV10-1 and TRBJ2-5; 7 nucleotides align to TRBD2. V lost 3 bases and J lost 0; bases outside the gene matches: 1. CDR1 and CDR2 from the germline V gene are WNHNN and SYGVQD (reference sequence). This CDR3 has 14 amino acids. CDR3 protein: CASSEAGNQETQYF. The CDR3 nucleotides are TGCGCCAGCAGTGAAGCGGGGAACCAAGAGACCCAGTACTTC.

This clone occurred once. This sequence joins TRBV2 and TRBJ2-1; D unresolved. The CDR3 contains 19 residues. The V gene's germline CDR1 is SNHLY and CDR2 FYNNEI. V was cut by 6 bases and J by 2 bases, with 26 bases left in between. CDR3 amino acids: CASRHTTYALPNPYNEQFF. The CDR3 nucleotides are TGTGCCAGCAGACACACCACGTATGCTCTTCCGAATCCCTACAATGAGCAGTTCTTC.

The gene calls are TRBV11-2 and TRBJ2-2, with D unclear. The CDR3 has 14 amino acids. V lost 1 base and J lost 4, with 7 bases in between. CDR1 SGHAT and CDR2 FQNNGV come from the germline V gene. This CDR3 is CASSLGYGTGELFF. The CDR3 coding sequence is TGTGCCAGCAGCTTAGGGTACGGCACCGGGGAGCTGTTTTTT.

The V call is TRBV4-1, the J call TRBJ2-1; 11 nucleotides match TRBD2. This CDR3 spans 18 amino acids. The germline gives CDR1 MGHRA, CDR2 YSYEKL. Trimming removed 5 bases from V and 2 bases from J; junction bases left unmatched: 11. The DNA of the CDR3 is TGCGCCAGCAGCGACCGGCTAGCGGGGGGCTCACCCTACAATGAGCAGTTCTTC. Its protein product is CASSDRLAGGSPYNEQFF.

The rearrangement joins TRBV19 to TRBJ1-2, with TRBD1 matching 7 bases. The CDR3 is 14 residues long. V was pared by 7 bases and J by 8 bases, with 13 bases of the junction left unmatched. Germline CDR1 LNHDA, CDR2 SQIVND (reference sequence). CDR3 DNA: TGTGCCAGTAATCAAGGGACGCAGGGGGTAGGCTACACCTTC. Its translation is CASNQGTQGVGYTF.

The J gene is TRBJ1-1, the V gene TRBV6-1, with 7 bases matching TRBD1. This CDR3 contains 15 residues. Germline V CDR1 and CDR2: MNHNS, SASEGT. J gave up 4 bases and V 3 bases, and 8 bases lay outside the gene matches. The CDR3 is CASSDGTAFGTEAFF. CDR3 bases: TGTGCCAGCAGTGATGGGACAGCCTTTGGCACTGAAGCTTTCTTT.

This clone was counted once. Here the CDR3 DNA reads TGTGCCAGCAGTGGGACAGCTCCCTACGAGCAGTACTTC. Translation gives CASSGTAPYEQYF. This chain links TRBV11-2 with TRBJ2-7, with 7 bases fitting TRBD1. From germline, CDR1 is SGHAT and CDR2 FQNNGV. With 6 bases clipped from V and 2 bases from J, the junction kept 4 bases outside the gene matches. This CDR3 has 13 amino acids.

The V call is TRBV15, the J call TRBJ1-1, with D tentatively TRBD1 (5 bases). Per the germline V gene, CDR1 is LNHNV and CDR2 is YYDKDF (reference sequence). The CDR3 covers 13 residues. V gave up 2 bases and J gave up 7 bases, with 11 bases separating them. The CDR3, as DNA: TGTGCCACCAGCAGACATGGAAGGGGTGAAGCTTTCTTT. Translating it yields CATSRHGRGEAFF.

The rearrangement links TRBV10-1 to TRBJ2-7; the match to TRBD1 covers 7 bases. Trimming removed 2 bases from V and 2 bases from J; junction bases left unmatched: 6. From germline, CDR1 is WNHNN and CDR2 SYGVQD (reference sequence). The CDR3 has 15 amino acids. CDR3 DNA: TGCGCCAGCAGTGAGGGCCGGGACAGCACCTACGAGCAGTACTTC. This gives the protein CASSEGRDSTYEQYF.

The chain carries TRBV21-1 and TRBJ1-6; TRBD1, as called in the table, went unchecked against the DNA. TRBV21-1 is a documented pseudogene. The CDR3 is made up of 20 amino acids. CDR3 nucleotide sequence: TGTGCCAGCAGCACAGACAGGGCGGCCCCCCCTGACTCCTATAATTCACCCCTCCACTTT. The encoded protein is CASSTDRAAPPDSYNSPLHF.

The CDR3 nucleotides are TGTGCCAGCAGCCCCCTGACAGGATCCTACGAGCAGTACTTC. It yields the protein CASSPLTGSYEQYF. The J gene is TRBJ2-7, the V gene TRBV7-9, with D tentatively TRBD1 (6 bases). From germline, CDR1 is SEHNR and CDR2 FQNEAQ (reference sequence). The V and J ends lost 5 bases and 1 base respectively, with 12 bases between them. The CDR3 extends over 14 amino acids.

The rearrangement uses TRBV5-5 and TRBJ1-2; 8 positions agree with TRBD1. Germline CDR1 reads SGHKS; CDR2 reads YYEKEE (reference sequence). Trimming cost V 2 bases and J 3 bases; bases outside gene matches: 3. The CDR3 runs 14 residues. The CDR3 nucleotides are TGTGCCAGCAGCTTCAGGGGGCCACACTATGGCTACACCTTC. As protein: CASSFRGPHYGYTF.

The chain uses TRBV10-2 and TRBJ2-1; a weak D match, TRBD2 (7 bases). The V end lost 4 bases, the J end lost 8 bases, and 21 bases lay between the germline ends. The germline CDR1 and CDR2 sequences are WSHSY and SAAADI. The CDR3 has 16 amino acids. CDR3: CASSGGGAGVVDEQFF. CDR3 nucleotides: TGCGCCAGCAGTGGGGGGGGCGCAGGGGTAGTCGATGAGCAGTTCTTC.

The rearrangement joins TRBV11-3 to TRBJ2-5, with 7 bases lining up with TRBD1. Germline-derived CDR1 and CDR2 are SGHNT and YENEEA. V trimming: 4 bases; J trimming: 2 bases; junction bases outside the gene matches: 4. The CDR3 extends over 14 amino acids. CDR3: CASSYPGQQETQYF. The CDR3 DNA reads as TGTGCCAGCAGCTACCCGGGACAGCAAGAGACCCAGTACTTC.

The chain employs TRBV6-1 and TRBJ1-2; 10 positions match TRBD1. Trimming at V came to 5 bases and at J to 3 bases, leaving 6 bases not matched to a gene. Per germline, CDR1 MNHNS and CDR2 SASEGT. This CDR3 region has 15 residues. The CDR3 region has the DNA TGTGCCAGCAGTCCGGGACAGGGGTTAGACTATGGCTACACCTTC. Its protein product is CASSPGQGLDYGYTF.

The CDR3 bases are TGTGCCAGCAGATCCGTCTACGAGCAGTACTTC. It is translated as CASRSVYEQYF. This chain connects TRBV27 to TRBJ2-7; D is unresolved. Germline values: CDR1 MNHEY, CDR2 SMNVEV (reference sequence). This CDR3 region has 11 residues. V gave up 6 bases and J gave up 3 bases, with 6 bases separating them.

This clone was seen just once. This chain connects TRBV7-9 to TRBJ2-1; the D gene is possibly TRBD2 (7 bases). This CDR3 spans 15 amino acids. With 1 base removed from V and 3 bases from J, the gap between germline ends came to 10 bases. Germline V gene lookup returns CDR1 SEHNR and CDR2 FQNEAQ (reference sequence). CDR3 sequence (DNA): TGTGCCAGCAGCTTAGAGGGGGGGATCTACAATGAGCAGTTCTTC. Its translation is CASSLEGGIYNEQFF.

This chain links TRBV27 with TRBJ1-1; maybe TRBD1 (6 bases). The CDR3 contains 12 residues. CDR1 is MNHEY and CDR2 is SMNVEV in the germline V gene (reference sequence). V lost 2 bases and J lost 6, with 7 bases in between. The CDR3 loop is CASSLGGAEAFF. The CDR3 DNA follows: TGTGCCAGCAGTTTAGGGGGCGCTGAAGCTTTCTTT.